This TCR beta chain was observed in a study of T cell repertoires in aging, cancer and after chemotherapy. Study-wide points: Rebound thymic output was suggested by rising median generation probability during chemotherapy in each cancer cohort. Age-matched healthy donors had significantly more diverse, less clonal blood TCR repertoires than untreated cancer patients.

Multiplex touch-down PCR with TRB-A/B primers amplified rearranged V-D-J TRB sequences. TCRdb reanalysed the multiplex PCR reads using MiXCR and keeps one entry per CDR3 protein. The sample includes 1,200 to 1,500 distinct CDR3 sequences, roughly 50% of them seen just once. As to this clonotype: What it binds is not known.

This CDR3 is built from 18 residues. Germline CDR1 and CDR2: SEHNR and FQNEAQ (reference sequence). J was trimmed by 4 bases and V by 4 bases; bases with no gene match: 8. The template was genomic DNA from peripheral blood, not RNA. This chain connects TRBV7-9 to TRBJ2-6; TRBD2 agrees at 12 bases. This clonotype was sampled from a human donor with a blood cancer. The sample consisted of blood. The CDR3 region has the DNA TGTGCCAGCAGCTCCCCCGGGACTAGCGGGTCCGGGGCCAACGTCCTGACTTTC. The encoded protein is CASSSPGTSGSGANVLTF.